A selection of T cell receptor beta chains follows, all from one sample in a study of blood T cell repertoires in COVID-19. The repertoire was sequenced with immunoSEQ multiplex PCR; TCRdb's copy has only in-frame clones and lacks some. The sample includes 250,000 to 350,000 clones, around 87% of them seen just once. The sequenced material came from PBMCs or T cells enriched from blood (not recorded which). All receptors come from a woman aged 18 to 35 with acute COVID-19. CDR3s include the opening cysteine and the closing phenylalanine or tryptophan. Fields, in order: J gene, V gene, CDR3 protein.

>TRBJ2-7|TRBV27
CASSYRGPYEQYF
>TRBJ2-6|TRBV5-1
CASSPGTGANVLTF
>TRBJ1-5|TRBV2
CASSVGRGHQPQHF
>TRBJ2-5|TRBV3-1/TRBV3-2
CASSQDEAQGETQYF
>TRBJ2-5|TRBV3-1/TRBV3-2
CASSPLGGETQYF
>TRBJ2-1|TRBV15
CATSRDPGRAYGYEQFF
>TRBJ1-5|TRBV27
CASTTTRGGSNQPQHF
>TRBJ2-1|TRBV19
CASNRREGEQFF
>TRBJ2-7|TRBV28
CASKGAESIYEQYF
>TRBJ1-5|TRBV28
CASSSATGLGQPQHF
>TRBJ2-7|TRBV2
CASRPGVAGVYEQYF
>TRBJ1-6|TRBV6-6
CASSPGTGESYNSPLHF
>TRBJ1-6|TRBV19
CASSRTGESPLHF
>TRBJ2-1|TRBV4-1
CASSQDPPGASGSNEQFF
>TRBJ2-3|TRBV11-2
CASSPLFQAGVTDTQYF
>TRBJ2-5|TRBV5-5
CASSLGVNPALQETQYF
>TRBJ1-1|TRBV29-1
CSVLQLTEAFF
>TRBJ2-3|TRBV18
CASSPPGQSTDTQYF
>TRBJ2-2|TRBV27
CASRINRDTGELFF
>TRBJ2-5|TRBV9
CASSVVRTGTEETQYF
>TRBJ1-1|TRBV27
CASSFSDRGLTEAFF